Sequencing of this T cell receptor beta chain was carried out in a study of low-dose radiotherapy and immunotherapy resistance in tumors (dated by TCRdb to between 2022 and 2023). Background on the whole study: In Cohort 1, each fraction delivered 0.5 Gy every 2 weeks, and the prescribed total PTV dose was 6.5 Gy. Cohort 2 received 1 Gy per fraction every two weeks, with a total of 13 Gy over 26 weeks. Patients were given nivolumab as a 240 mg flat dose every two weeks and ipilimumab at 1 mg/kg every six weeks, with both drugs delivered intravenously. Cyclophosphamide 200 mg/m2 was administered intravenously every two weeks, one day before each radiation and immunotherapy administration. Aspirin 300 mg was taken orally once daily by patients for four cycles, starting on cycle 1 day 1. The trial did not randomize participants into treatment groups. Eight patients were included in the translational analysis: three from the first dose cohort and the first five from the second dose cohort.

The run used an Illumina HiSeq 2500. First-strand cDNA was synthesized using Superscript III and a set of TRAV- and TRBV-specific primers, so that both TCRalpha and TCRbeta chains were covered. A roughly 19-cycle PCR with Phusion amplified the TCRs, pairing a constant-region primer with the adapter that was attached to the V primers. The MessageAmp II aRNA Amplification Kit was used to amplify the isolated mRNA, with in vitro transcription run for roughly 16 hours at 37 degrees C. The Dynabeads mRNA DIRECT Purification Kit was used to isolate the mRNA for TCR sequencing. Indexed Illumina adapters were added in a second roughly 25-cycle Phusion PCR, and the resulting products were purified with AMPure XP beads. From the authors' description of their analysis: Using custom Perl scripts, TCR sequences encoding the same protein were pooled, out-of-frame sequences were removed, and the abundance of each clonotype was computed. TCR sequences supported by only a single read were excluded from analysis. Repertoire metrics included Shannon entropy, Gini index, clonality, richness, and frequency of TCRs shared between repertoires. TCRdb trimmed the raw reads at Q25, called clones with MiXCR and kept productive beta chains. Duplicate CDR3 protein sequences are folded into a single record with the most common DNA and genes. The V and J calls shown here were made by TCRdb, not taken from the authors' results. A total of approximately 84,000 distinct CDR3 sequences appear in this sample, 15% to 20% of them only once. Clones ranked in the top ten supply less than 3% of the sample.

This clonotype occurred a few times. Its antigen is currently not known. No much larger clone is present one base from it, and per-base qualities are unavailable. The CDR3 contains 12 residues, cysteine and phenylalanine counted. Of all the DNA, just the CDR3 is kept, 36 bases in frame from base 1. Ends trimmed: V by 8 bases, J by 5 bases; bases unmatched to a gene: 2. Via the germline V gene, CDR1 is WSHSY and CDR2 SAAADI. The time point label corresponds to: before trial treatment. The donors took part in RACIN, a single-arm, phase I, dose-escalation trial that combined nivolumab, ipilimumab, aspirin, low-dose cyclophosphamide and low-dose radiotherapy. Eligible patients had advanced, TIL-negative solid tumors.

This chain is built from TRBV10-2 and TRBJ2-1; TRBD1 lines up with 8 middle nucleotides. This specimen consisted of PBMCs, obtained before treatment. The TCR was taken from a male donor with prostate cancer. The DNA is TGCGCCAGCGGGACAGGCGACAATGAGCAGTTCTTC. Its protein product is CASGTGDNEQFF.